The 18 T cell receptor beta chains below were found in one sample sequenced in a study of vaccination effects on CD4 cells after COVID-19 (dated by TCRdb to 2022 to 2024). Preparation of the library involved the immunoSEQ multiplex PCR assay. Held by TCRdb, this immuneACCESS table contains in-frame sequences only and omits some clones. Under half of the omission traces to an unresolved V gene where checked; the cause of the rest is unknown. This sample gives about 48,000 clones in total; roughly three fifths of them show up just once. The top ten constitute roughly 5.5% of the sample. After less than eleven days of culture, CD4+ T cells were isolated with the EasySep CD4+ T cell isolation kit. No cognate antigen is known for these TCRs. This sample comprised CD4+ T cells from PBMCs cultured without peptide, obtained before COVID-19 vaccination. The receptors stem from a human donor who received a COVID-19 vaccine.

CDR3 protein: CASEEVNNQPQHF. The CDR3 DNA reads TGTGCCAGCGAGGAAGTGAACAATCAGCCCCAGCATTTT. This chain connects TRBV28 to TRBJ1-5; D not certain. The CDR3 has 13 amino acids. Per the germline V gene, CDR1 is MDHEN and CDR2 is SYDVKM. Trimming left V 8 bases short and J 3 bases short, with 11 bases between.

The chain recombines TRBV4-2 with TRBJ1-1; a possible D gene is TRBD1 (5 bases). CDR1 is LGHNA and CDR2 is YNFKEQ in the germline V gene. This CDR3 is 14 amino acids long. V was clipped by 5 bases and J by 6 bases, with 16 bases between them. CDR3 nucleotides: TGTGCCAGCAGCTCCCAAAATCAGGGCTCTGAAGCTTTCTTT. This codes for CASSSQNQGSEAFF.

In its sample, this clone was seen once. The chain uses TRBV24-1 and TRBJ2-2; a possible D gene is TRBD1 (5 bases). Trimming removed 1 base from V and 6 bases from J, with 14 bases in between. Germline V CDR1 and CDR2: KGHDR, SFDVKD. The length of the CDR3 is 16 residues. Here the CDR3 reads CATSDLGREGAGELFF. CDR3 DNA sequence: TGTGCCACCAGTGATTTAGGCAGGGAAGGCGCCGGGGAGCTGTTTTTT.

The rearrangement joins TRBV5-6 to TRBJ2-1; D could derive from TRBD1 or TRBD2 (5 bases each). Germline V gene data show CDR1 as SGHDT and CDR2 as YYEEEE. Trimming pared 3 bases from V and 0 bases from J, leaving 10 bases between. The CDR3 contains 15 residues. The CDR3 is CASSWDGSSYNEQFF. CDR3 coding DNA: TGTGCCAGCAGCTGGGACGGTAGCTCCTACAATGAGCAGTTCTTC.

The chain has TRBV20-1 and TRBJ1-2; TRBD1 matches 7 bases. V was clipped by 4 bases and J by 8 bases; unmatched bases: 1. Germline V CDR1 and CDR2: DFQATT, SNEGSKA (reference sequence). The CDR3 is made up of 10 amino acids. As DNA, the CDR3 is TGCAGTGCTACGGGACAGGGCTACACCTTC. Encoded protein: CSATGQGYTF.

The CDR3 DNA follows: TGTGCCAGCAGTGGGACAGGGGTGAACACTGAAGCTTTCTTT. Protein sequence: CASSGTGVNTEAFF. This sequence joins TRBV25-1 and TRBJ1-1, with TRBD1 matching 9 bases. The CDR3 has 14 amino acids. Per the germline V gene, CDR1 is MGHDK and CDR2 is SYGVNS. V was pared by 4 bases and J by 0 bases, with 0 bases of the junction left unmatched.

The V call is TRBV30, the J call TRBJ1-6; perhaps TRBD1 as D (6 bases). V was shortened by 5 bases and J by 7 bases, with 12 bases between the two germline ends. Looked up from germline, CDR1 is GTSNPN and CDR2 is SVGIG (reference sequence). CDR3 size: 13 residues. CDR3 in amino acids: CAWGGQSNSPLHF. The DNA for the CDR3 is TGTGCCTGGGGTGGACAGTCAAATTCACCCCTCCACTTT.

This clone showed up just a few times. This chain connects TRBV6-1 to TRBJ1-2; perhaps TRBD1 as D (6 bases). This CDR3 contains 13 residues. CDR1 is MNHNS and CDR2 is SASEGT in the germline V gene. The ends were cut back, 3 bases at V and 3 bases at J, with 8 bases in the middle. CDR3 DNA sequence: TGTGCCAGCAGTGAGGGACATGACTATGGCTACACCTTC. As protein: CASSEGHDYGYTF.

The chain joins TRBV29-1 to TRBJ2-3; TRBD1 matches 10 bases. CDR1 and CDR2 from the germline V gene are SQVTM and ANQGSEA. CDR3 length equals 13 residues. V gave up 6 bases and J gave up 10 bases; unmatched junction bases: 10. CDR3 sequence reads: CSVAGTGVGAQYF. CDR3 sequence (DNA): TGCAGCGTGGCAGGGACAGGGGTTGGGGCGCAGTATTTT.

This chain joins TRBV27 and TRBJ1-1, with D uncertain. The CDR3 has 14 amino acids. V was shortened by 6 bases and J by 5 bases, with 16 bases between the two germline ends. CDR1 and CDR2 (germline): MNHEY, SMNVEV (reference sequence). The CDR3 DNA follows: TGTGCCAGCAGACGTAGCGATCCCGGGACTGAAGCTTTCTTT. It encodes CASRRSDPGTEAFF.

This rearrangement joins TRBV19 to TRBJ1-1, with D possibly being TRBD1 (6 bases). The CDR3 consists of 16 residues. Trimming cost V 1 base and J 0 bases, with 12 bases left between them. Germline CDR1 LNHDA, CDR2 SQIVND (reference sequence). CDR3 in amino acids: CASSIGGGGLNTEAFF. In DNA form, the CDR3 reads TGTGCCAGTAGTATAGGAGGGGGGGGCCTGAACACTGAAGCTTTCTTT. Together with reference TRBV19 and TRBJ1-1, the CDR3 gives the full variable domain: DGGITQSPKYLFRKEGQNVTLSCEQNLNHDAMYWYRQDPGQGLRLIYYSQIVNDFQKGDIAEGYSVSREKKESFPLTVTSAQKNPTAFYLCASSIGGGGLNTEAFFGQGTRLTVV.

This clone was observed once. The V gene is TRBV4-1, the J gene TRBJ2-7; TRBD2 aligns across 10 bases. CDR1 and CDR2 from the germline V gene are MGHRA and YSYEKL. CDR3 size: 16 residues. With V trimmed by 3 bases and J by 2 bases, 7 bases remained unmatched. The CDR3 nucleotides are TGCGCCAGCAGCCAGTCCGCTAGCGGGAGCCCCTACGAGCAGTACTTC. Amino acids: CASSQSASGSPYEQYF.

The gene calls are TRBV6-1 and TRBJ2-3, with 11 bases that match TRBD2. V lost 2 bases, J lost 8 bases, and 9 bases stayed unmatched. CDR1 is MNHNS and CDR2 is SASEGT in the germline V gene. CDR3 length: 16 amino acids. The CDR3 DNA follows: TGTGCCAGCAGTGAATGGGTAGCGGGGGGGCGCGGTACGCAGTATTTT. Translated: CASSEWVAGGRGTQYF.

The genes are TRBV7-9 and TRBJ1-1; D unclear. Trimming left V 4 bases short and J 0 bases short, with 9 bases between. The CDR3 extends over 14 amino acids. Germline-derived CDR1 and CDR2 are SEHNR and FQNEAQ (reference sequence). CDR3 amino acids: CASSSGPLNTEAFF. DNA for the CDR3: TGTGCCAGCAGCTCAGGACCCTTGAACACTGAAGCTTTCTTT.

This clone is a singleton in its sample. The chain uses TRBV7-8 and TRBJ1-1; 10 positions match TRBD1. The CDR3 extends over 16 amino acids. V shed 5 bases and J 4 bases; nucleotides not matched to a gene: 10. The germline CDR1 and CDR2 sequences are SGHVS and FQNEAQ. CDR3 amino acids: CASSLITGQGTTEAFF. The CDR3 coding sequence is TGTGCCAGCAGCCTCATTACGGGACAGGGGACCACTGAAGCTTTCTTT. The variable domain in full, with the rest retrieved from reference TRBV7-8 and TRBJ1-1, is GAGVSQSPRYKVAKRGQDVALRCDPISGHVSLFWYQQALGQGPEFLTYFQNEAQLDKSGLPSDRFFAERPEGSVSTLKIQRTQQEDSAVYLCASSLITGQGTTEAFFGQGTRLTVV.

The chain carries TRBV19 and TRBJ2-4; possible D gene TRBD2, 5 bases. Per germline, CDR1 LNHDA and CDR2 SQIVND (reference sequence). The CDR3 consists of 15 residues. Trimming cost V 6 bases and J 0 bases, with 12 bases left between them. CDR3 sequence: CASSGDDKAKNIQYF. CDR3 nucleotide sequence: TGTGCCAGTAGCGGGGATGACAAAGCCAAAAACATTCAGTACTTC. Looking up the rest from reference TRBV19 and TRBJ2-4 gives the full variable domain: DGGITQSPKYLFRKEGQNVTLSCEQNLNHDAMYWYRQDPGQGLRLIYYSQIVNDFQKGDIAEGYSVSREKKESFPLTVTSAQKNPTAFYLCASSGDDKAKNIQYFGAGTRLSVL.

The chain carries TRBV9 and TRBJ2-2; 14 bases line up with TRBD2. The CDR3 is 17 amino acids. With 5 bases clipped from V and 3 bases from J, the junction kept 6 bases outside the gene matches. Germline CDR1 SGDLS, CDR2 YYNGEE. The CDR3 loop reads CASRSTSGGAHTGELFF. In nucleotides, the CDR3 is TGTGCCAGCAGATCGACTAGCGGGGGGGCCCACACCGGGGAGCTGTTTTTT.

The chain carries TRBV6-2 or TRBV6-3 and TRBJ2-5; D is unresolved. This CDR3 comprises 17 residues. CDR1 MNHEY and CDR2 SVGEGT come from the germline V gene. The ends were cut back, 3 bases at V and 0 bases at J, with 17 bases in the middle. CDR3 sequence: CASSYGLQQQYQETQYF. CDR3 in DNA: TGTGCCAGCAGTTATGGGTTGCAGCAGCAGTACCAAGAGACCCAGTACTTC.